This T cell receptor beta chain was identified during a study of T cells in localized non-small cell lung cancer. Points from the study as a whole: Higher blood T cell density went with longer overall survival. Adjacent lung exhibited a median of about 50 among the 100 most abundant tumor clones. Among the tissues sampled, uninvolved adjacent lung had the highest T cell clonality, above tumor.

Details on this clone: The antigen is undetermined.

The protocol was immunoSEQ multiplex PCR, while the TCRdb copy is restricted to in-frame clones and leaves out a portion. This table holds roughly 48,000 clones, around 77% found once. Germline V gene lookup returns CDR1 ENHRY and CDR2 SYGVKD. The CDR3 contains 15 residues. Trimming pared 2 bases from V and 0 bases from J, leaving 7 bases between. This rearrangement joins TRBV10-3 to TRBJ1-4; D call uncertain. Source: peripheral blood, taken before any cancer treatment. The clonotype was recovered from a man aged 35 to 69 with stage I squamous cell lung carcinoma. The CDR3 region is CAISEMPATNEKLFF. In DNA, the CDR3 is TGTGCCATCAGTGAGATGCCTGCAACTAATGAAAAACTGTTTTTT.